Each of the 3 T cell receptor beta chains below was sequenced from the same sample in a study of blood T cell repertoires in COVID-19. TCRdb's table, derived via immunoSEQ multiplex PCR, lists solely in-frame clones and lacks some. The data contain about 46,000 clones, approximately 83% of them seen just once; the ten biggest clones take up more than 15%. Specimen: peripheral blood. These receptors were obtained from a human donor in a cohort sampled during active COVID-19. The donor label of this sample is uncertain.

The chain employs TRBV2 and TRBJ2-7; TRBD2 matches at 8 bases. Looked up from germline, CDR1 is SNHLY and CDR2 is FYNNEI. The ends lost 5 bases at V and 2 bases at J; junction bases unmatched: 5. The length of the CDR3 is 14 residues. The CDR3 DNA reads TGTGCCAGCAGTCTTAGCGGGGTCGCCTACGAGCAGTACTTC. This encodes CASSLSGVAYEQYF.

The gene calls are TRBV3-1 (or the pseudogene TRBV3-2) and TRBJ2-3; TRBD1 is a possible D gene (5 bases). This CDR3 comprises 16 residues. The V and J ends lost 3 bases and 1 base respectively, with 14 bases between them. Germline CDR1 LGHDT, CDR2 YNNKEL (reference sequence). The CDR3 nucleotides are TGTGCCAGCAGCCATGCATCAGGGTCCGGCACAGATACGCAGTATTTT. This encodes CASSHASGSGTDTQYF.

In its sample, this clone was seen once. This chain connects TRBV7-2 to TRBJ2-5; D might be TRBD2 (5 bases). CDR3 length equals 15 residues. Germline V gene sequence: CDR1 SGHTA, CDR2 FQGNSA. Trimming pared 4 bases from V and 5 bases from J, leaving 17 bases between. CDR3: CASSSLRAAWETQYF. As DNA, the CDR3 is TGTGCCAGCAGCTCCTTGAGGGCGGCTTGGGAGACCCAGTACTTC.